This TCR beta chain was obtained from a study of blood T cell repertoires in COVID-19. Turning to the study itself: The United States, Italy and Spain supplied acute and convalescent COVID-19 samples.

CDR3 size: 13 residues. Germline-derived CDR1 and CDR2 are SGHTA and FQGNSA. Trimming removed 4 bases from V and 2 bases from J, with 8 bases in between. The authors' processing: The authors estimated nucleated cell counts from reference gene primer amplification. Data came from immunoSEQ multiplex PCR; TCRdb stores just in-frame clones and leaves some out. V and J calls and clone size are as listed in that table; D and trimming were resolved from the DNA. The profile shows around 150,000 clones, 80% to 90% of them singletons. The sequencing sample was made of peripheral blood. This clonotype was sampled from a woman aged 40 to 50 with acute or convalescent COVID-19. The gene calls are TRBV7-2 and TRBJ1-2; D uncertain. CDR3 protein: CASSYGLNYGYTF. The CDR3 DNA is TGTGCCAGCAGCTACGGGTTAAACTATGGCTACACCTTC.